This is a list of T cell receptor beta chains from one sample in a study of monozygotic twins with inflammatory bowel disease. TCRdb reanalyzed the 5' RACE reads, giving one entry per CDR3 protein sequence and no DNA. This sample contains about 380,000 distinct CDR3 sequences. Input material: blood. These receptors originate from a human donor with ulcerative colitis or Crohn's disease, or a healthy co-twin of an affected twin (not recorded which). The CDR3 runs from the conserved cysteine through the conserved F or W.

TRBV4-2,TRBJ2-6,CASSQDRDGANVLTF
TRBV7-9,TRBJ2-3,CASSLGTADTQYF
TRBV5-1,TRBJ1-1,CASSLQGQGVSEAFF
TRBV7-2,TRBJ1-5,CASSLYVDQPQHF
TRBV18,TRBJ2-7,CASSRDATGEQYF
TRBV27,TRBJ2-7,CASRLTPGPRFDEQYF
TRBV27,TRBJ1-3,CASSPNFHSGNTIYF
TRBV10-3,TRBJ2-1,CAISVQVGYNEQFF
TRBV19,TRBJ2-2,CASMTSGTGELFF
TRBV19,TRBJ1-1,CATALAPGEVTTEAFF
TRBV12-3/TRBV12-4,TRBJ2-1,CASTRDRGAVGYNEQFF
TRBV15,TRBJ2-4,CATSRPPGQGIQYF
TRBV5-1,TRBJ2-7,CASSLEGQRYEQYF
TRBV19,TRBJ2-7,CASSADRGGNYEQYF
TRBV30,TRBJ2-3,CAWTTGPPTDTQYF
TRBV7-9,TRBJ2-1,CASSLAQTGLYNEQFF
TRBV23-1,TRBJ2-1,CASSHIGTGSYNEQFF
TRBV5-1,TRBJ2-3,CASSLAPQGADTQYF
TRBV7-3,TRBJ1-5,CASTPRVRNNQPQHF
TRBV6-5,TRBJ1-2,CASSYSGAEYGYTF
TRBV28,TRBJ2-7,CASSLKLKQYF
TRBV3-1,TRBJ1-2,CASSQARGHGYTF